This T cell receptor (beta chain) was sequenced for a study of T cell responses to AZD1222 COVID-19 vaccine. As regards this clone: The antigen remains undetermined.

The table came from immunoSEQ multiplex PCR; TCRdb's copy has only in-frame clones and leaves some out. The table has 120,000 to 150,000 clones, 70% to 90% seen once; the top ten hold 4.5% to 6.5%. The study's findings and limits: Repertoire sampling happened only post peak T cell response. The study reported that nearly half of spike-specific TCRs target unmutated variant regions.

Germline loops: CDR1 SGHTA, CDR2 FQGNSA. V lost 5 bases and J 5 bases, leaving 14 bases between the germline ends. The CDR3 covers 14 residues. Sequences were derived from peripheral blood, sampled on day 0 of AZD1222 vaccination. The chain has TRBV7-2 and TRBJ2-3; a possible D gene is TRBD2 (5 bases). The sequence came from an adult in good health. CDR3: CASSPTKLEDTQYF. The CDR3 DNA sequence: TGTGCCAGCAGCCCAACCAAACTAGAAGATACGCAGTATTTT.